This T cell receptor beta chain was retrieved from a study of shared clonotypes between healthy human individuals. Comment on this clone: Its matching antigen is unknown.

In replicate PCRs of sorted subsets, about 220 ng DNA, approximately 28,000 T cell genomes, was used. Libraries were prepared by immunoSEQ multiplex PCR; TCRdb keeps only in-frame clonotypes and omits some of them. Of roughly 1,100,000 clones listed, about three quarters are singletons. Study-wide results and caveats: Rarefaction analysis demonstrated incomplete sorted-subset sequencing notwithstanding large depth.

The investigators split CD4+ cells into a CD45RA+ naive subset and a CD45RA-negative memory subset. Germline assignment: CDR1 MNHEY and CDR2 SVGAGI. V dropped 0 bases and J dropped 5 bases, with 11 bases sitting between them. The CDR3 has 16 residues. This chain connects TRBV6-5 to TRBJ1-6, with unresolved D. The sequenced material came from memory CD4+ T cells sorted from blood. Subset defined: CD45RA-negative fraction. This TCR came from a man aged 18-30 years in good health. DNA of the CDR3: TGTGCCAGCAGTTACTCAGGGAACGTCAATAATTCACCCCTCCACTTT. Translated, it gives CASSYSGNVNNSPLHF.